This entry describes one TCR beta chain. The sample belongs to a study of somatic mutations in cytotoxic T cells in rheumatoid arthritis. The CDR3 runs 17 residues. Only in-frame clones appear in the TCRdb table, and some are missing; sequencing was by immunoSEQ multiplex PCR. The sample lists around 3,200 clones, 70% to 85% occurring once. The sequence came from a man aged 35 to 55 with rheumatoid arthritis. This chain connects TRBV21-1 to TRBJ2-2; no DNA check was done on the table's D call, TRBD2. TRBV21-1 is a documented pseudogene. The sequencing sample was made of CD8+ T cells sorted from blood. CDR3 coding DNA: TGTGCCAGCACCGTAGTGGGTCTAGCTTCGAACACCGGGGAGCTGTTTTTT. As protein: CASTVVGLASNTGELFF.